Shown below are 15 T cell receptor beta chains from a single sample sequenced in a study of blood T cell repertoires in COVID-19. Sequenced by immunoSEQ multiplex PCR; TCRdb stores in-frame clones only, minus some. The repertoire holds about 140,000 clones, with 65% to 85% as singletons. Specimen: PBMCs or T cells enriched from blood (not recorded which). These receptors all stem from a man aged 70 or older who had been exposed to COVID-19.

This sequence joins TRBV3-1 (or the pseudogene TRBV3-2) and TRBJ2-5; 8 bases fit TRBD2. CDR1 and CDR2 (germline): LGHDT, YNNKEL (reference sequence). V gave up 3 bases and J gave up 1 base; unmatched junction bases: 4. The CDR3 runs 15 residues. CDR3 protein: CASSQSGGPQETQYF. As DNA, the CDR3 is TGTGCCAGCAGCCAGAGCGGGGGCCCCCAAGAGACCCAGTACTTC.

Here the CDR3 DNA reads TGTGCCAGCAGTCCCGAGACAGGGAACTTTGGATTTGAAGCTTTCTTT. It specifies CASSPETGNFGFEAFF. The rearrangement joins TRBV2 to TRBJ1-1, with 7 bases that match TRBD1. Unmatched junction bases numbered 16, after V lost 5 bases and J lost 7 bases. Per germline, CDR1 SNHLY and CDR2 FYNNEI. There are 16 residues in the CDR3.

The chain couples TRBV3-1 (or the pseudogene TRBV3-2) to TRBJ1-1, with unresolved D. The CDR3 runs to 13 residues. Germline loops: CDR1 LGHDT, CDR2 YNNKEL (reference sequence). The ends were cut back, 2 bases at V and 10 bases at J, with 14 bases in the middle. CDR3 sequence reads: CASSQFTAAGAFF. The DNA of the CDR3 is TGTGCCAGCAGCCAATTTACAGCTGCTGGAGCTTTCTTT.

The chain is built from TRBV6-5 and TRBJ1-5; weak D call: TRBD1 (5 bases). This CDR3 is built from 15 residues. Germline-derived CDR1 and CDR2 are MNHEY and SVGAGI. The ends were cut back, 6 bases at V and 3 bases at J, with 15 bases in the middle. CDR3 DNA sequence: TGTGCCAGCAGGATATATCAGGGCTCCAATCAGCCCCAGCATTTT. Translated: CASRIYQGSNQPQHF.

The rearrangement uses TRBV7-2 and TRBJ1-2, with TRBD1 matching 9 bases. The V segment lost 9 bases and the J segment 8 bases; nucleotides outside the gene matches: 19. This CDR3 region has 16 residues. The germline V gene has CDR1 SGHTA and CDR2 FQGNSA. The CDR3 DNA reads TGTGCCAGTGGGGGACCGGGACAGGGTATGGTGGAAGGCTACACCTTC. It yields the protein CASGGPGQGMVEGYTF.

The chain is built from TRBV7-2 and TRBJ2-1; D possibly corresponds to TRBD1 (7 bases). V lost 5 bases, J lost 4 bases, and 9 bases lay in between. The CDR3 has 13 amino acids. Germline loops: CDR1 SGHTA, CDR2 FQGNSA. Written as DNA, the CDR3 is TGTGCCAGCAGCCCAGGGGGGTACAATGAGCAGTTCTTC. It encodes CASSPGGYNEQFF.

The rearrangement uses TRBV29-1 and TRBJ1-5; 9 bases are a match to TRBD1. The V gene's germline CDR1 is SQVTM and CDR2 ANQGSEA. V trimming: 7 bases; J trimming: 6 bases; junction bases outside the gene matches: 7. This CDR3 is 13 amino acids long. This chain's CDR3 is CSAGDRDSQPQHF. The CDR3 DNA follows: TGCAGCGCTGGGGACAGGGACAGTCAGCCCCAGCATTTT.

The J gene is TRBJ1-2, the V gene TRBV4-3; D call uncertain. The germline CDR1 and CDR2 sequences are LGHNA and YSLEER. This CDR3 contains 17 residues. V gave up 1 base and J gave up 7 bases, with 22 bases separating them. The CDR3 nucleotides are TGCGCCAGCAGCCAAGGGCCTAAGGGAGAGTTCGGGTCTGGCTACACCTTC. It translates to CASSQGPKGEFGSGYTF.

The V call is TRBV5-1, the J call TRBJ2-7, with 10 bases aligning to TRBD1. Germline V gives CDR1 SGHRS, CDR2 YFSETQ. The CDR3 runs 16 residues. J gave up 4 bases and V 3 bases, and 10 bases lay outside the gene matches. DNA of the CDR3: TGCGCCAGCAGCTCGACCCCCGGGACAGGGGTATACGAGCAGTACTTC. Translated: CASSSTPGTGVYEQYF. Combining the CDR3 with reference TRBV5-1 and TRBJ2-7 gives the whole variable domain KAGVTQTPRYLIKTRGQQVTLSCSPISGHRSVSWYQQTPGQGLQFLFEYFSETQRNKGNFPGRFSGRQFSNSRSEMNVSTLELGDSALYLCASSSTPGTGVYEQYFGPGTRLTVT.

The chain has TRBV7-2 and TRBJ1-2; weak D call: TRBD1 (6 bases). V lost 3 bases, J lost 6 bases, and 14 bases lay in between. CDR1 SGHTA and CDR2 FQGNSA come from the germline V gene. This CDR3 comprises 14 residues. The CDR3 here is CASSFYREKDGYTF. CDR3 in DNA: TGTGCCAGCAGCTTTTACAGGGAAAAGGATGGCTACACCTTC.

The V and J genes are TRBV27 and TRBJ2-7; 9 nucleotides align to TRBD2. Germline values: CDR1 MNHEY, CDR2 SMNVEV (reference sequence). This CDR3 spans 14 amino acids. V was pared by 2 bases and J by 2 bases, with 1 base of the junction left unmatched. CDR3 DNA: TGTGCCAGCAGTTTAAGCGGGGGGCCCTACGAGCAGTACTTC. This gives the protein CASSLSGGPYEQYF.

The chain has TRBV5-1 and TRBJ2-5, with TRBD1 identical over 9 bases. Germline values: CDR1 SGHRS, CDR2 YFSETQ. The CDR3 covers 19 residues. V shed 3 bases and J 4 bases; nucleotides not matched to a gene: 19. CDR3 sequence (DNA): TGCGCCAGCAGCTCGAGAGGGGGGACAGGGACCCTTTGGGGAGAGACCCAGTACTTC. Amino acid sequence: CASSSRGGTGTLWGETQYF. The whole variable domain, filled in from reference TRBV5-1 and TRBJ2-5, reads KAGVTQTPRYLIKTRGQQVTLSCSPISGHRSVSWYQQTPGQGLQFLFEYFSETQRNKGNFPGRFSGRQFSNSRSEMNVSTLELGDSALYLCASSSRGGTGTLWGETQYFGPGTRLLVL.

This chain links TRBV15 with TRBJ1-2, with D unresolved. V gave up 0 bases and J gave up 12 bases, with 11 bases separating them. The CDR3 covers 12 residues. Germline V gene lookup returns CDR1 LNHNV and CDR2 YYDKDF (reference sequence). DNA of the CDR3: TGTGCCACCAGCAGAGATAGCACCCCCCACACCTTC. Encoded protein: CATSRDSTPHTF.

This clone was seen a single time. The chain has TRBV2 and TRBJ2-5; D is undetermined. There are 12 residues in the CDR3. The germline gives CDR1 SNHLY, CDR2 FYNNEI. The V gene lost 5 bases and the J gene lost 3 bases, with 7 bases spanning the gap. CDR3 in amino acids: CASSPSKETQYF. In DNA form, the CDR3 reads TGTGCCAGCAGTCCCTCTAAAGAGACCCAGTACTTC.

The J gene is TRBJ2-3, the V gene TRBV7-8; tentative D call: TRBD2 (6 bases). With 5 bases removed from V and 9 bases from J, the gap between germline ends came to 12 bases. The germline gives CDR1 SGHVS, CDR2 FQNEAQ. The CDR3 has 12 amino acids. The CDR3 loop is CASSRDSGTQYF. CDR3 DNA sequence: TGTGCCAGCAGCCGGGACTCGGGGACGCAGTATTTT.